This T cell receptor beta chain was captured by sequencing in a study of cytomegalovirus exposure and HLA in healthy donors (dated by TCRdb to the late 2010s). With regard to the full study: In an earlier analysis of roughly 500 of the donors, about 260 Gb of sequence data and just under 120 million unique TCR beta sequences from about 179 million T cells were reported. About 300 gigabases of sequencing data and 80 million or so unique TCR sequences were included in an early release covering under 650 HLA-typed donors. Of the approximately 400 genotyped donors, 80% to 90% were placed in the genetic ancestry cluster associated with self-reported Caucasian donors. The study aimed to test whether signatures of past pathogen exposure could be identified by cataloging public T cell receptors. The T cell repertoires of several hundred subjects were profiled by immunosequencing and related to cytomegalovirus serostatus. A separate validation cohort of roughly 130 different subjects was used in addition to the 666-subject first cohort. The study combined high-throughput TCR immunosequencing, statistical association of individual TCRs with disease status, and machine learning to predict cytomegalovirus infection status. To study patterns of TCR occurrence, a later analysis re-analyzed previously published TCR beta repertoires from hundreds of donors and added high-resolution HLA genotyping. The later analysis used no new phenotypic data to find candidate immune exposures, relying instead on TCR beta sequences and their occurrence across donors. An earlier analysis of several hundred of the donors applied high-throughput TCR beta sequencing to assess whether each TCR beta V gene segment acted as functional or pseudogenic. Donor age, sex, ethnicity and CMV serostatus were compiled together with the repertoire data. In a later genetic analysis, genome-wide SNP genotypes for about 55% of the roughly 700 donors were used, and that subset was treated as a discovery cohort. Every discovery cohort repertoire had been produced on one sequencing platform. HLA typing included class I and class II loci at four-digit resolution. The number of donors typed differed by locus, with roughly 629-640 for A, B, C, DRB1 and DQB1, around 520 for DQA1, approximately 580 for DPA1, and around 450 for DPB1. A few DR-DQ haplotypes were handled as single units for association and clustering because linkage in the cohort was strong. Across some 400 genotyped donors of the cohort, an average of about 240,000 unique TCR beta nucleotide sequences per donor were sequenced, and approximately 17% of those sequences were non-productive.

What the work shows at the level of the full study, not this receptor alone: According to a later analysis, TCR association rates differed among HLA loci, with DRB1 alleles showing the most associated TCRs and HLA-C alleles showing the fewest. The classifier was reported to diagnose cytomegalovirus status with high specificity and sensitivity in both the original and validation cohorts. Some IMGT-functional V segments, including TRBV6-2 and TRBV6-3, could not be told apart with the 87-base-pair reads, so those segments were excluded. Compared with the approximately 710-donor mean, donors in an Asian-associated ancestry cluster had fewer N-insertions in productive TCRs, according to a later genetic analysis. Specific HLA alleles were associated with some 15,000 TCR beta sequences at a false discovery rate of 0.05 in a later analysis. Presence/absence analyses assumed roughly uniform sequencing depth across donors, an assumption that may not hold. A later analysis found that HLA-associated TCR beta chains were more clonally expanded and had lower generation probabilities than equally common non-associated chains. A few of the identified cytomegalovirus-associated TCR beta chains were confirmed in vitro to be specific for cytomegalovirus antigens. According to a later analysis, most CMV-associated TCR beta chains appeared to be HLA-restricted, and the HLA associations seemed to be driven largely by CMV exposure. The study gave a list of 150 to 200 TCR beta chains associated with cytomegalovirus. A group of highly shared sequence variants was considered likely to be a technical artifact of the sequencing pipeline. Several of the top co-occurrence clusters appeared to be linked to parvovirus B19, influenza, CMV and Epstein-Barr virus, according to a later analysis. For the cohort, immune exposure information was limited to CMV serostatus. An earlier analysis of 450 to 750 of the donors showed that most TCR beta V segments appeared in productive rearrangements either about 90% or about 30% of the time, which broadly matched IMGT annotations. While some public TCRs were present in many individuals, most TCR sequences turned up only very rarely across donors. A further reported finding was that TCR beta sequences accurately predicted the HLA-A and HLA-B alleles for most subjects in the first cohort. It was suggested by the authors that the approach could potentially be generalized to other disease states and immunological phenotypes. This cohort had only TCR beta chains sequenced, and the lack of alpha or paired-chain data limited which features could be detected. Because HLA typing was unavailable for some donors at each locus, only the typed subset was used in association tests. Correlated functional status among segregating V segments might reflect linkage disequilibrium, but an unknown experimental factor could not be ruled out. When HLA alleles, especially DR and DQ, strongly co-occurred, TCR associations were difficult to assign to individual alleles. A later genetic analysis associated a missense DCLRE1C variant with V-gene and J-gene trimming of TCR beta chains, and an independent cohort replicated the association. Because counts were too low, 15 to 20 rarely observed V segments, including chromosome 9 orphons, were excluded from the earlier analysis of some 590 of the donors.

The germline V gene sets CDR1 to SGHAT and CDR2 to FQNNGV. The CDR3 covers 13 residues, taking in both the cysteine and the phenylalanine. CDR3 DNA is the only sequence kept; it has 39 bases, read in frame from the first base. V is trimmed back by 5 bases and J by 7 bases, and the junction contains 4 bases that no gene match accounts for. Libraries were prepared through the immunoSEQ multiplex PCR assay. The multiplex PCR relied on a mix of 60 forward primers for TCR Vbeta segments and 13 reverse primers for TCR Jbeta segments. The CDR3 region of rearranged TCR beta genes was amplified from genomic DNA by a multiplex PCR assay. Amplified TCR beta libraries were sequenced as 87-base-pair reads on the Illumina HiSeq System. Per the authors' processing: A later analysis counted 75 million to 100 million unique TCR beta chains across the 670 or so repertoires, and about 10 million of these chains were shared by at least two donors. To remove PCR and sequencing errors, raw reads were error-corrected and collapsed into unique sequences using a nearest-neighbor algorithm that merged closely related sequences. V, D and J gene segments were assigned by aligning CDR3 sequences to IMGT reference sequences. Each retained sequence needed at least a six-nucleotide match to both a V gene segment and a J gene segment. Rearrangements were called productive when the CDR3 lacked stop codons and stayed in frame with V and J; all others were non-productive. CDR3 was defined by IMGT convention, running from the second conserved V-encoded cysteine to the conserved J-encoded phenylalanine. The earlier analysis of about 590 of the donors excluded sequences that lacked an unambiguous match to a single V gene segment. An earlier analysis of 450 to 650 of the donors called V segments functional above 56.7% productive rearrangements and segregating when the between-donor standard deviation exceeded 5%. To diagnose cytomegalovirus status from the catalog of TCR beta chain sequences, a statistical classification framework was built. In a later analysis, TCR nucleotide sequences were compared against IMGT/GENE-DB human TR gene sequences so that V and J genes could be assigned. In a later analysis, CDR3 sequences and most-parsimonious VDJ recombination scenarios were assigned using the TCRdist pipeline. In a later analysis, each TCR beta chain was defined by its CDR3 amino acid sequence together with its V-gene family, and reads lacking a unique V-gene family were excluded. A later analysis removed 550 to 700 highly shared, low-generation-probability nucleotide sequences to deal with suspected cross-contamination and a sequencing artifact. For each public chain, a later analysis derived a clonal expansion index from normalized ranks of inferred template counts within each repertoire. A later analysis computed generation probabilities with a VDJ recombination model fitted to out-of-frame rearrangements, and checked the results against IGoR. In a later analysis, hypergeometric tests were used to score TCR-TCR, TCR-HLA and TCR-CMV co-occurrence, with a repertoire-size bias correction applied to TCR pairs. A later analysis estimated false discovery rates by permuting HLA or CMV assignments 20 times. In a later analysis, co-occurring TCRs were grouped using DBSCAN, with TCRdist sequence similarity added in when clustering inside HLA-allele-positive subsets. Repertoires with fewer than 30,000 or more than 120,000 public chains, plus five repertoires with anomalous nucleotide sharing, were excluded from co-occurrence clustering. TCRdb provides this immuneACCESS table in a form limited to in-frame rearrangements. Some clones are lacking; in checked studies, under half of them reflect an unresolved V gene, and why the rest are absent is not known. V and J calls and clone size are as listed in that table; D and trimming were resolved from the DNA. The sample table records roughly 180,000 clones; roughly 80% of these occur just once. About 1% of the sample comes from the top ten.

The cohort consisted of 650 to 700 healthy bone marrow donors. At the time of sampling, every cohort member was nominally healthy, though immune exposures that went unrecorded were likely present. The donor was CMV seronegative and was included in the group of a few hundred seronegative cohort members. Each donor provided a peripheral blood sample, and peripheral blood mononuclear cells were used for TCR beta sequencing. The Qiagen DNeasy Blood Extraction Kit was used to extract genomic DNA from the blood cell samples. As for this clone: Its antigen has not been determined. Nothing much larger sits one base from this clone, and base qualities are not available.

The V and J segments used are TRBV11-2 and TRBJ1-4; the central 7 bases match TRBD1. The sequenced sample consisted of PBMCs. This TCR came from a man aged 25 to 45 in good health and CMV-seronegative. The encoded CDR3 is CASSPGTAEKLFF. In nucleotides, the sequence is TGTGCCAGCAGCCCAGGGACAGCTGAAAAACTGTTTTTT.